This T cell receptor beta chain was identified during a study of T cell responses to AZD1222 COVID-19 vaccine. The V segment lost 3 bases and the J segment 5 bases; nucleotides outside the gene matches: 6. CDR1 is SGHRS, CDR2 YFSETQ, per germline. The CDR3 consists of 14 residues. Using immunoSEQ multiplex PCR, the repertoire was profiled, and TCRdb retains in-frame clones only, with some absent. Found here are fewer than 200,000 clones, 85% to 90% of them singletons; the top ten hold roughly 4%. The TCR was taken from an adult who received the MenACWY meningococcal vaccine as a control. The J gene is TRBJ2-7, the V gene TRBV5-1; TRBD1 matches 9 bases. The source was peripheral blood, collected 28 days after the second dose of the MenACWY control vaccine. The CDR3 here is CASSSGQGNDEQYF. CDR3 DNA sequence: TGCGCCAGCAGCTCGGGACAGGGAAATGACGAGCAGTACTTC.